Listed below are T cell receptor beta chains from one sample, sequenced in a study of identical twins. Via MiXCR, TCRdb re-called the 5' RACE reads, giving one row per CDR3 protein. In the table there are 130,000 to 150,000 distinct CDR3 sequences, around 3.5% of which are singletons. Sequencing input: memory T cells sorted from blood. The receptors stem from a man younger than 30 in good health. Each CDR3 is given with its conserved first and last residue. The order of the fields is D gene, V gene, J gene, clone size, CDR3 DNA, CDR3 protein. A D gene is named only where the DNA matches it firmly. For some rows the clone size is stated as once, few or many, or as a class when expanded; others skip it.

D: NA; V: TRBV11-2; J: TRBJ2-6; size: many; DNA: TGTGCCAGCAGCTCATACACACGCTCTGGGGCCAACGTCCTGACTTTC; CDR3: CASSSYTRSGANVLTF
D: NA; V: TRBV7-2; J: TRBJ2-1; size: many; DNA: TGTGCCAGCAGAGGGACTCGGGGGAATGAGCAGTTCTTC; CDR3: CASRGTRGNEQFF
D: NA; V: TRBV6-5; J: TRBJ1-5; size: many; DNA: TGTGCCAGCAGTTCACGACAAGACTCACTTCAGCCCCAGCATTTT; CDR3: CASSSRQDSLQPQHF
D: NA; V: TRBV6-1; J: TRBJ2-7; size: many; DNA: TGTGCCAGCATCGGCAGTCTCTCCTACGAGCAGTACTTC; CDR3: CASIGSLSYEQYF
D: NA; V: TRBV7-2; J: TRBJ1-5; size: many; DNA: TGTGCCAGCAGCTTAGAACAGAGTAGCAATCAGCCCCAGCATTTT; CDR3: CASSLEQSSNQPQHF
D: NA; V: TRBV20-1; J: TRBJ1-2; size: many; DNA: TGCAGTGCTGCCTCGGGTCTCGGCTTCTATGGCTACACCTTC; CDR3: CSAASGLGFYGYTF
D: NA; V: TRBV28; J: TRBJ2-4; size: many; DNA: TGTGCCGCACAGGGCCCCAAAAACATTCAGTACTTC; CDR3: CAAQGPKNIQYF
D: NA; V: TRBV5-1; J: TRBJ2-1; size: many; DNA: TGCGCCAGCAGCTCTAGCGTTATTCCTAATGAGCAGTTCTTC; CDR3: CASSSSVIPNEQFF
D: NA; V: TRBV5-1; J: TRBJ2-5; size: many; DNA: TGCGCCAGCAGCTTTAGGTACCAAGAGACCCAGTACTTC; CDR3: CASSFRYQETQYF
D: TRBD2; V: TRBV18; J: TRBJ2-1; size: NA; DNA: TGTGCCAGCTCACCGCGGGAGTATGGTGAGCAGTTCTTC; CDR3: CASSPREYGEQFF
D: TRBD2; V: TRBV7-3; J: TRBJ2-7; size: many; DNA: TGTGCCAGCAGCAAATTGGGGGGGTACGAGCAGTACTTC; CDR3: CASSKLGGYEQYF
D: TRBD2; V: TRBV19; J: TRBJ2-3; size: many; DNA: TGTGCCAGTAGTGCACTAGCGTTCAGCACAGATACGCAGTATTTT; CDR3: CASSALAFSTDTQYF
D: NA; V: TRBV10-3; J: TRBJ2-6; size: NA; DNA: TGTGCCATCAGGGACAGCTCTGGGGCCAACGTCCTGACTTTC; CDR3: CAIRDSSGANVLTF
D: NA; V: TRBV7-9; J: TRBJ1-5; size: many; DNA: TGTGCCAGCAGCTTAGAGGCAGGGAATCAGCCCCAGCATTTT; CDR3: CASSLEAGNQPQHF
D: NA; V: TRBV5-5; J: TRBJ1-3; size: many; DNA: TGTGCCAGCAGCTTCACAAGGGCCACTGGAAACACCATATATTTT; CDR3: CASSFTRATGNTIYF
D: NA; V: TRBV12-3/TRBV12-4; J: TRBJ1-1; size: many; DNA: TGTGCCAGCAACAGAGGCGAGGCGAACACTGAAGCTTTCTTT; CDR3: CASNRGEANTEAFF
D: TRBD1; V: TRBV6-1; J: TRBJ1-5; size: few; DNA: TGTGCCAGCGACAGGGAACGGGCTCAGCCCCAGCATTTT; CDR3: CASDRERAQPQHF
D: TRBD1; V: TRBV19; J: TRBJ1-1; size: many; DNA: TGTGCCAGCCGGGACAGGGGGCGGTCAGGGATGAACACTGAAGCTTTCTTT; CDR3: CASRDRGRSGMNTEAFF
D: NA; V: TRBV12-3/TRBV12-4; J: TRBJ2-1; size: many; DNA: TGTGCCAGCAGTTTTGTGGAGGAGCAGTTCTTC; CDR3: CASSFVEEQFF
D: NA; V: TRBV7-7; J: TRBJ2-3; size: many; DNA: TGTGCCAGCAGCTTAGACGGGGGCTTCGGCACAGATACGCAGTATTTT; CDR3: CASSLDGGFGTDTQYF
D: NA; V: TRBV20-1; J: TRBJ2-1; size: NA; DNA: TGCAGTGTTAAGCTATCTGACTACAATGAGCAGTTCTTC; CDR3: CSVKLSDYNEQFF